This T cell receptor (beta chain) comes out of a study of Graves' ophthalmopathy and Graves' hyperthyroidism. RNA transcripts provided the template for amplifying TCR beta CDR3 regions. RT-PCR with HTBI primers came first, then second-round multiplex PCR. Using its own MiXCR run on the multiplex PCR reads, TCRdb lists one record per CDR3 protein. Among under 400,000 distinct CDR3 sequences, roughly a sixth were seen once, and the ten largest hold 9% to 15%. V was cut by 7 bases and J by 0 bases, with 7 bases left in between. The CDR3 length is 13 residues. Germline-derived CDR1 and CDR2 are ENHRY and SYGVKD.

The genes are TRBV10-3 and TRBJ1-3; D is uncertain. Specimen: peripheral blood. This TCR came from an adult man with Graves' ophthalmopathy. CDR3 protein: CAIKAVSGNTIYF. For the CDR3, the DNA is TGTGCCATCAAGGCGGTCTCTGGAAACACCATATATTTT.